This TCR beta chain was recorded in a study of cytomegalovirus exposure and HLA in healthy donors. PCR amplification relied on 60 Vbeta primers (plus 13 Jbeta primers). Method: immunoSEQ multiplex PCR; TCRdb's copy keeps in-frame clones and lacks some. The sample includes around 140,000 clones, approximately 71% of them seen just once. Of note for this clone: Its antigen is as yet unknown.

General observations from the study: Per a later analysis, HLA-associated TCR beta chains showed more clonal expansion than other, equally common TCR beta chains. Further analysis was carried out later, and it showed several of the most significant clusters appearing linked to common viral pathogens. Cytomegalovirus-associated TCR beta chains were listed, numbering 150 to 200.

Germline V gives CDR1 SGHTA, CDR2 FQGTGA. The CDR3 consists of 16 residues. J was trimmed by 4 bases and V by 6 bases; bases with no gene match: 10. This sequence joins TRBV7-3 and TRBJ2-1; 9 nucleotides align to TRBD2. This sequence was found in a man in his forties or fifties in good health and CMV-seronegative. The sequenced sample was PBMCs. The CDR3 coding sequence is TGTGCCAGCAGACGCAAACCGGGACTAGCTTACAATGAGCAGTTCTTC. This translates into CASRRKPGLAYNEQFF.